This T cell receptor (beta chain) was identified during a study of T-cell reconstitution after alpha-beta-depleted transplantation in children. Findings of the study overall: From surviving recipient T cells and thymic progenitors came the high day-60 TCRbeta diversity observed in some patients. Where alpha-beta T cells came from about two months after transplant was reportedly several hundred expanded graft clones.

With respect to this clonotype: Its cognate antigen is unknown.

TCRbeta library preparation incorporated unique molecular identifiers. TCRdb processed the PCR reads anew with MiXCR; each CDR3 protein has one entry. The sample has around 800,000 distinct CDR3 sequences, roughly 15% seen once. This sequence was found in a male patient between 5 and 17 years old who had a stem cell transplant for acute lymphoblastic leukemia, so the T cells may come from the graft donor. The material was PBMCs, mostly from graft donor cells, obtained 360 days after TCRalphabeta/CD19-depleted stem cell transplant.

CDR3 DNA sequence: TGCGCCAGCAGTCAAGAGGGGGGGGTCTTAGGGCCCCAGCATTTT. It specifies CASSQEGGVLGPQHF. This chain connects TRBV5-1 to TRBJ1-5; possible D gene TRBD1, 6 bases. This CDR3 comprises 15 residues. V was clipped by 5 bases and J by 9 bases, with 21 bases between them. CDR1 and CDR2 (germline): SGHRS, YFSETQ.